Following are 26 T cell receptor beta chains from one sample sequenced in a study of cytomegalovirus exposure and HLA in healthy donors (dated by TCRdb to about 2017). Library creation used the immunoSEQ multiplex PCR assay. For the multiplex PCR, a mixture combining 60 forward primers for TCR Vbeta segments and 13 reverse primers for TCR Jbeta segments was used. TCRdb obtained this table from immuneACCESS and retained in-frame rearrangements with V and J assigned. These tables miss some clones; where compared with another copy, unresolved V genes account for less than half of the shortfall, and the remainder is unexplained. This sample comprises some 180,000 clones, roughly 80% of them detected only once. About 1.4% of the sample comes from the top ten. Specimen: PBMCs. The receptor set was obtained from a girl aged 10-17 years in good health and CMV-seropositive.

V is TRBV6-1 and J is TRBJ1-5; tentative D call: TRBD1 (6 bases). V was cut by 7 bases and J by 4 bases, with 17 bases left in between. From germline, CDR1 is MNHNS and CDR2 SASEGT. This CDR3 has 15 amino acids. CDR3 in amino acids: CASIDGTTLNQPQHF. CDR3 DNA sequence: TGTGCCAGCATCGATGGGACAACTTTAAATCAGCCCCAGCATTTT.

The chain combines TRBV6-5 with TRBJ2-3; D perhaps matches TRBD1 (7 bases). Germline lookup yields CDR1 MNHEY and CDR2 SVGAGI. This CDR3 spans 15 amino acids. V dropped 4 bases and J dropped 5 bases, with 16 bases sitting between them. The DNA for the CDR3 is TGTGCCAGCAGTTTAGGGGGCGGGGCTCTAGATACGCAGTATTTT. Translated: CASSLGGGALDTQYF.

The chain has TRBV12-5 and TRBJ2-1, with D perhaps matching TRBD2 (6 bases). The CDR3 spans 12 residues. With 9 bases removed from V and 9 bases from J, the gap between germline ends came to 15 bases. CDR1 is LGHNT, CDR2 FRNRAP, per germline. The CDR3 spells CASEMTGVEQFF. DNA of the CDR3: TGTGCTAGCGAGATGACGGGAGTTGAGCAGTTCTTC.

Here the CDR3 reads CASSFGGAPNTGELFF. The CDR3 nucleotides read TGCGCCAGCAGCTTCGGGGGGGCGCCGAACACCGGGGAGCTGTTTTTT. This chain uses TRBV5-1 with TRBJ2-2; 8 nucleotides align to TRBD2. This CDR3 is 16 amino acids long. In germline, CDR1 is SGHRS, CDR2 YFSETQ. The ends lost 2 bases at V and 0 bases at J; junction bases unmatched: 3.

This chain joins TRBV4-1 and TRBJ2-3; 10 positions match TRBD2. Germline CDR1 MGHRA, CDR2 YSYEKL. CDR3 length equals 18 residues. V lost 1 base and J lost 4; bases outside the gene matches: 11. CDR3 in DNA: TGCGCCAGCAGCCAAGCCGAACGGGCTAGCGGGAGCTCAGATACGCAGTATTTT. Translating gives CASSQAERASGSSDTQYF.

This rearrangement joins TRBV7-2 to TRBJ2-3; 8 nucleotides match TRBD2. The CDR3 is made up of 14 amino acids. The V gene end was trimmed by 3 bases and the J gene end by 2 bases; junction bases not matched to a gene: 1. Germline V lookup: CDR1 SGHTA, CDR2 FQGNSA. In nucleotides, the CDR3 is TGTGCCAGCAGCTTTAGCGGGGACACAGATACGCAGTATTTT. Its translation: CASSFSGDTDTQYF.

This clone was counted only a few times. The chain carries TRBV7-7 and TRBJ2-5, with D perhaps matching TRBD2 (6 bases). The CDR3 spans 14 residues. Trimming pared 2 bases from V and 5 bases from J, leaving 12 bases between. From germline, CDR1 is SSHAT and CDR2 FNYEAQ (reference sequence). The DNA of the CDR3 is TGTGCCAGCAGCTTACCACTAGGGAGGGAGACCCAGTACTTC. Translating gives CASSLPLGRETQYF.

V gene TRBV5-6 combines with J gene TRBJ2-4; TRBD1 is a possible D gene (6 bases). Germline CDR1 and CDR2: SGHDT and YYEEEE. The V end was cut by 2 bases, the J end by 2 bases, with 8 bases between. The CDR3 loop spans 14 amino acids. CDR3 residues: CASSFQGSKNIQYF. CDR3 coding DNA: TGTGCCAGCAGCTTTCAGGGGTCCAAAAACATTCAGTACTTC.

The rearrangement links TRBV11-2 to TRBJ2-3; 7 nucleotides align to TRBD1. V was clipped by 5 bases and J by 5 bases; unmatched bases: 1. CDR1 and CDR2 (germline): SGHAT, FQNNGV. This CDR3 has 12 amino acids. CDR3 protein: CASSRTGDTQYF. The CDR3 DNA follows: TGTGCCAGCAGCCGGACAGGAGATACGCAGTATTTT.

V and J are TRBV29-1 and TRBJ2-2; perhaps TRBD2 as D (5 bases). Trimming took 6 bases from V and 0 from J, leaving 14 bases between them. In germline, CDR1 is SQVTM, CDR2 ANQGSEA. This CDR3 contains 15 residues. The CDR3 DNA reads TGCAGCGTAGGGCGTCGAGGGTCGAACACCGGGGAGCTGTTTTTT. Translating gives CSVGRRGSNTGELFF.

The chain recombines TRBV7-9 with TRBJ2-2; 13 bases match TRBD2. Germline V gives CDR1 SEHNR, CDR2 FQNEAQ (reference sequence). The CDR3 spans 16 residues. The trim removed 6 bases at V and 7 bases at J, leaving 8 bases unmatched. The CDR3 spells CASRTTSGRTSGELFF. The DNA for the CDR3 is TGTGCCAGCAGGACGACTAGCGGGAGGACTAGCGGGGAGCTGTTTTTT.

This clone was found a few times. The rearrangement uses TRBV6-1 and TRBJ1-5, with D maybe TRBD1 (6 bases). Germline CDR1 and CDR2: MNHNS and SASEGT. This CDR3 has 14 amino acids. Trimming took off 7 bases at V and 3 bases at J, with 13 bases between the two ends. The CDR3 reads CASIRTGSNQPQHF. CDR3 in DNA: TGTGCCAGCATCAGAACAGGGTCCAATCAGCCCCAGCATTTT.

The chain links TRBV5-6 to TRBJ2-1; 9 bases agree with TRBD2. The CDR3 loop spans 19 amino acids. V lost 1 base to trimming and J lost 0 bases; unmatched junction nucleotides: 11. Germline V gene data show CDR1 as SGHDT and CDR2 as YYEEEE. The CDR3, as DNA: TGTGCCAGCAGCTTGACGACTAGCGGCGGCAAGTCCTCCTACAATGAGCAGTTCTTC. This codes for CASSLTTSGGKSSYNEQFF.

The chain joins TRBV29-1 to TRBJ1-1; D unresolved. CDR1 SQVTM and CDR2 ANQGSEA come from the germline V gene. Trimming took off 4 bases at V and 6 bases at J, with 15 bases between the two ends. CDR3 length: 13 amino acids. The CDR3 region has the DNA TGCAGCGTTGGGGCCTCCACCGCCGCTGAAGCTTTCTTT. Translation gives CSVGASTAAEAFF. The full variable domain, in which reference TRBV29-1 and TRBJ1-1 provide the parts outside the CDR3, is SAVISQKPSRDICQRGTSLTIQCQVDSQVTMMFWYRQQPGQSLTLIATANQGSEATYESGFVIDKFPISRPNLTFSTLTVSNMSPEDSSIYLCSVGASTAAEAFFGQGTRLTVV.

This clone was found once. V and J are TRBV4-3 and TRBJ2-5, with D possibly matching TRBD1 (6 bases). Germline CDR1 reads LGHNA; CDR2 reads YSLEER. This CDR3 comprises 15 residues. Trimming removed 0 bases from V and 2 bases from J, with 10 bases in between. The CDR3 nucleotides read TGCGCCAGCAGCCAAGATCAAGGGGGACAAGAGACCCAGTACTTC. Its protein is CASSQDQGGQETQYF.

V gene TRBV6-6 combines with J gene TRBJ2-3; unclear D gene. The CDR3 runs 16 residues. The V end was cut by 0 bases, the J end by 3 bases, with 13 bases between. From germline, CDR1 is MNHNY and CDR2 SVGAGI (reference sequence). CDR3 region: CASSYSPLVSTDTQYF. As DNA, the CDR3 is TGTGCCAGCAGTTACTCCCCCCTCGTGAGTACAGATACGCAGTATTTT.

This rearrangement joins TRBV27 to TRBJ2-3; the match to TRBD1 covers 7 bases. Germline V gives CDR1 MNHEY, CDR2 SMNVEV (reference sequence). This CDR3 has 16 amino acids. Trimming at V came to 5 bases and at J to 6 bases, leaving 14 bases not matched to a gene. CDR3 nucleotides: TGTGCCAGCAGTGCCCGGACAGGTTGGGGTGTGGATACGCAGTATTTT. This translates into CASSARTGWGVDTQYF.

This clone was seen a handful of times. The V call is TRBV30, the J call TRBJ1-2, with D possibly matching TRBD1 (5 bases). The CDR3 has 14 amino acids. The germline V and J ends were trimmed by 0 bases and 7 bases, with 15 bases remaining between them. CDR1 and CDR2 (germline): GTSNPN, SVGIG (reference sequence). CDR3 sequence (DNA): TGTGCCTGGAGTGTAGGGCAGGGCGATCGTGGCTACACCTTC. Its protein product is CAWSVGQGDRGYTF. Filled out from reference TRBV30 and TRBJ1-2, the complete variable domain reads SQTIHQWPATLVQPVGSPLSLECTVEGTSNPNLYWYRQAAGRGLQLLFYSVGIGQISSEVPQNLSASRPQDRQFILSSKKLLLSDSGFYLCAWSVGQGDRGYTFGSGTRLTVV.

The V and J genes are TRBV4-2 and TRBJ2-7, with 9 nucleotides matching TRBD2. The germline V gene has CDR1 LGHNA and CDR2 YNFKEQ. With V trimmed by 4 bases and J by 5 bases, 9 bases remained unmatched. The CDR3 totals 15 residues. The CDR3 spells CASSLGGGAGDEQYF. Here the CDR3 DNA reads TGTGCCAGCAGCCTCGGCGGGGGGGCTGGGGACGAGCAGTACTTC.

The V gene is TRBV14, the J gene TRBJ1-2; D not resolved. Trimming pared 1 base from V and 4 bases from J, leaving 10 bases between. The CDR3 covers 14 residues. Germline assignment: CDR1 SGHDN and CDR2 FVKESK. The CDR3 DNA is TGTGCCAGCAGCCAAGGCGGGCTCGGCTATGGCTACACCTTC. As protein: CASSQGGLGYGYTF.

This clone has only a few counts. Its ends do not fully match the called genes, so a read error is possible. The V and J genes are TRBV7-7 and TRBJ2-7; TRBD2 matches at 8 bases. This CDR3 region has 16 residues. Germline CDR1 is SSHAT and CDR2 is FNYEAQ (reference sequence). The CDR3 DNA sequence: TGTGCTAGCAGCTTAAGGTTTAGCGGGGAGAGGAACGAGCAGTACTTC. Protein product: CASSLRFSGERNEQYF.

The chain carries TRBV6-1 and TRBJ2-1, with 11 bases aligning to TRBD2. With 4 bases clipped from V and 8 bases from J, the junction kept 7 bases outside the gene matches. Looked up from germline, CDR1 is MNHNS and CDR2 is SASEGT. The CDR3 extends over 15 amino acids. The CDR3 nucleotides read TGTGCCAGCAGTGGGTTAGCGGGAGGGCCTGATGAGCAGTTCTTC. Translated, it gives CASSGLAGGPDEQFF.

The chain joins TRBV30 to TRBJ1-2, with D tentatively TRBD1 (6 bases). Germline loops: CDR1 GTSNPN, CDR2 SVGIG (reference sequence). Deletions cut 3 bases from V and 8 bases from J, with 19 bases between. The CDR3 sequence is 14 residues long. The CDR3 coding sequence is TGTGCCTGGAGGGTCACAGGGCTTTCAGTAGGCTACACCTTC. Its translation is CAWRVTGLSVGYTF.

This clone was observed a handful of times. This rearrangement joins TRBV18 to TRBJ1-2, with D possibly matching TRBD1 (5 bases). The germline V gene encodes CDR1 KGHSH and CDR2 LQKENI. The CDR3 length is 15 residues. Trimming left V 0 bases short and J 4 bases short, with 12 bases between. This chain's CDR3 is CASSPPGEGPYGYTF. For the CDR3, the DNA is TGTGCCAGCTCACCACCCGGGGAGGGGCCCTATGGCTACACCTTC. Full variable domain (missing parts from reference TRBV18 and TRBJ1-2): NAGVMQNPRHLVRRRGQEARLRCSPMKGHSHVYWYRQLPEEGLKFMVYLQKENIIDESGMPKERFSAEFPKEGPSILRIQQVVRGDSAAYFCASSPPGEGPYGYTFGSGTRLTVV.

This clone has only a few counts. This sequence joins TRBV6-1 and TRBJ1-1; no clear D. Trimming pared 10 bases from V and 0 bases from J, leaving 18 bases between. The CDR3 contains 15 residues. Germline values: CDR1 MNHNS, CDR2 SASEGT. In nucleotides, the CDR3 is TGTGCCACTCCCGAGCCCGGGAATATGAACACTGAAGCTTTCTTT. Encoded protein: CATPEPGNMNTEAFF.

V and J are TRBV30 and TRBJ1-2; D perhaps matches TRBD1 (5 bases). Trimming pared 2 bases from V and 4 bases from J, leaving 14 bases between. The CDR3 covers 14 residues. CDR1 and CDR2 from the germline V gene are GTSNPN and SVGIG (reference sequence). The CDR3 coding sequence is TGTGCCTGGAGTAGGAGGGACCGAGTCTATGGCTACACCTTC. This gives the protein CAWSRRDRVYGYTF.